This TCR beta chain was captured in a study of response to subunit inactivated influenza vaccine. Comment on this clonotype: Antigen: not known.

From the RT-PCR reads, TCRdb called clonotypes with MiXCR, one entry per CDR3 protein. This table holds about 780,000 distinct CDR3 sequences, approximately 17% found once. Study observations and caveats: Authors suggested that a seasonal influenza vaccination recruits few new T cells each time.

The CDR3 spans 13 residues. Germline V CDR1 and CDR2: SGHKS, YYEKEE (reference sequence). Trimming removed 3 bases from V and 2 bases from J, with 9 bases in between. The material was PBMCs from blood, obtained around 5 days after vaccination. The source of this sequence is a man aged 45-60 years who received an inactivated influenza vaccine. The chain uses TRBV5-5 and TRBJ2-7; weak D call: TRBD2 (6 bases). The CDR3 sequence: CASSSEGTYEQYF. DNA of the CDR3: TGTGCCAGCAGCTCGGAGGGGACCTACGAGCAGTACTTC. The whole variable domain, remainder taken from reference TRBV5-5 and TRBJ2-7, is DAGVTQSPTHLIKTRGQQVTLRCSPISGHKSVSWYQQVLGQGPQFIFQYYEKEERGRGNFPDRFSARQFPNYSSELNVNALLLGDSALYLCASSSEGTYEQYFGPGTRLTVT.